This T cell receptor beta chain appears in the sequencing data of a study of early stage breast cancer tumors. About the research overall: Twelve of the 16 invasive tumors were ER+, PR+ and HER2-. Study-level findings and limits: In about 90% of the 16 patients, blood comparison separated tumor from normal breast. Tumors had roughly 2.4-fold higher T cell density and higher clonality than adjacent normal breast tissue.

Each sample had two DNA replicates, 0.5 ug blood or roughly 1.4 ug tissue. Here immunoSEQ multiplex PCR was the method, and the copy in TCRdb shows in-frame clones only, minus some. The sample consists of more than 55,000 clones, approximately 84% of them appearing once. This clone was recorded once. Its antigen is unidentified. Sequencing input: blood. The clonotype was recovered from a person aged 35 to 50 with breast cancer.

The CDR3 region is CASSLSGWQTPGQAYNEQFF. The CDR3 nucleotides are TGCGCCAGCAGCTTGTCTGGTTGGCAAACTCCGGGACAGGCTTATAATGAGCAGTTCTTC. The chain recombines TRBV5-1 with TRBJ2-1, with 8 bases fitting TRBD1. The CDR3 is made up of 20 amino acids. Per the germline V gene, CDR1 is SGHRS and CDR2 is YFSETQ. Trimming cost V 1 base and J 7 bases; bases outside gene matches: 22.